This entry lists 31 T cell receptor beta chains sequenced from one sample in a study of blood T cells in healthy people across ages. PCR was performed a second time for roughly 7 to 11 cycles using a sample-barcoded 5' primer and a J-beta primer mix. Using its own MiXCR run on the 5' RACE reads, TCRdb lists one record per CDR3 protein. Here the sample spans fewer than 2 million distinct CDR3 sequences, roughly two fifths being singletons. The sequencing input was blood. Every receptor here comes from a human donor in good health.

A few counts support this clonotype. This chain joins TRBV3-1 and TRBJ2-4, with TRBD2 matching over 8 bases. The assigned J gene may be wrong: the sequence end matches TRBJ2-5 better. There are 15 residues in the CDR3. Germline loops: CDR1 LGHDT, CDR2 YNNKEL (reference sequence). The CDR3 DNA reads as TGTGCCAGCAGCCAGAGGCGAGCGGGGGTAGAGACCCAGTACTTC. Amino acids: CASSQRRAGVETQYF.

This sequence joins TRBV7-2 and TRBJ1-1; possibly TRBD1 for D (5 bases). The V gene's germline CDR1 is SGHTA and CDR2 FQGNSA. This CDR3 is 14 amino acids long. V dropped 8 bases and J dropped 3 bases, with 16 bases sitting between them. The CDR3 sequence is CASGSARGDTEAFF. The CDR3 region has the DNA TGTGCCAGCGGATCCGCCCGGGGGGACACTGAAGCTTTCTTT.

This clonotype was seen only a few times. A read error may explain this, as a much larger clone is one base away. The V gene is TRBV27, the J gene TRBJ1-2; D not certain. The CDR3 spans 12 residues. Germline lookup yields CDR1 MNHEY and CDR2 SMNVEV (reference sequence). V dropped 8 bases and J dropped 7 bases, with 14 bases sitting between them. For the CDR3, the DNA is TGTGCCAGCGTGAGCCCCCCGGGTGGCTACACCTTC. Protein sequence: CASVSPPGGYTF.

This clonotype was found a few times. The rearrangement joins TRBV4-3 to TRBJ2-1; 8 positions agree with TRBD2. CDR1 is LGHNA, CDR2 YSLEER, per germline. J lost 8 bases, V lost 0 bases, and 6 bases had no gene match. CDR3 length: 15 amino acids. The CDR3 nucleotides are TGCGCCAGCAGCCAAGATATCGGGGGGGGAGATGAGCAGTTCTTC. Amino acid sequence: CASSQDIGGGDEQFF.

The rearrangement joins TRBV6-1 to TRBJ2-1, with TRBD2 matching over 7 bases. With 10 bases clipped from V and 2 bases from J, the junction kept 17 bases outside the gene matches. Germline-derived CDR1 and CDR2 are MNHNS and SASEGT. This CDR3 contains 17 residues. The CDR3 loop reads CANCGQGYGGTYNEQFF. CDR3 DNA: TGTGCCAACTGTGGGCAGGGATACGGGGGGACCTACAATGAGCAGTTCTTC.

This sequence joins TRBV12-3 or TRBV12-4 and TRBJ2-4; D unresolved. The DNA end lines up better with TRBJ2-7; the J call may be wrong. The CDR3 covers 16 residues. The DNA for the CDR3 is TGTGCCAGCAGTTTTATTGCGGCCAGTGGTCCCTACGAGCAGTACTTC. This translates into CASSFIAASGPYEQYF.

This rearrangement joins TRBV27 to TRBJ1-2, with a tentative D call TRBD1 (6 bases). The length of the CDR3 is 17 residues. The germline V and J ends were trimmed by 3 bases and 4 bases, with 21 bases remaining between them. From germline, CDR1 is MNHEY and CDR2 SMNVEV (reference sequence). The CDR3 protein is CASSFMGDWGGLYGYTF. The CDR3 region has the DNA TGTGCCAGCAGTTTTATGGGGGACTGGGGGGGCCTCTATGGCTACACCTTC.

This clonotype was seen a handful of times. The V gene is TRBV12-3 or TRBV12-4, the J gene TRBJ2-7, with D maybe TRBD2 (6 bases). CDR3 length: 18 residues. Trimming removed 7 bases at V and 2 bases at J, with 27 bases between. CDR3 loop: CASTWDGGAASSTYEQYF. CDR3 DNA sequence: TGTGCCAGCACTTGGGATGGAGGGGCAGCCTCTAGCACCTACGAGCAGTACTTC.

The J gene is TRBJ1-1, the V gene TRBV24-1, with 10 bases lining up with TRBD1. Germline V gene sequence: CDR1 KGHDR, CDR2 SFDVKD. This CDR3 has 14 residues. J lost 6 bases, V lost 3 bases, and 3 bases had no gene match. The CDR3 DNA sequence: TGTGCCACCAGTGATGGACAGGGGGAAGCTGAAGCTTTCTTT. Translating it yields CATSDGQGEAEAFF.

The V gene is TRBV6-5, the J gene TRBJ2-5; 9 bases are shared with TRBD1. Germline V gene lookup returns CDR1 MNHEY and CDR2 SVGAGI. The CDR3 loop spans 16 amino acids. Unmatched junction bases numbered 8, after V lost 6 bases and J lost 0 bases. CDR3 loop: CASSPWDREYQETQYF. The CDR3 DNA reads as TGTGCCAGCAGCCCCTGGGACAGGGAATACCAAGAGACCCAGTACTTC.

V usage is TRBV4-3 and J usage is TRBJ1-2, with 8 bases matching TRBD1. The V gene end was trimmed by 6 bases and the J gene end by 6 bases; junction bases not matched to a gene: 3. This CDR3 region has 12 residues. Per the germline V gene, CDR1 is LGHNA and CDR2 is YSLEER. The CDR3 protein is CASRTDRDGYTF. Here the CDR3 DNA reads TGCGCCAGCAGGACGGACAGGGATGGCTACACCTTC.

The CDR3 region has the DNA TGCAGTGCTAGCCGCGGTGCTGGCGGGGGCCTCTCCTACAATGAGCAGTTCTTC. Translating it yields CSASRGAGGGLSYNEQFF. The chain couples TRBV20-1 to TRBJ2-1; the D gene is possibly TRBD2 (7 bases). V lost 3 bases, J lost 0 bases, and 21 bases lay in between. CDR3 length: 18 residues. CDR1 and CDR2 from the germline V gene are DFQATT and SNEGSKA (reference sequence).

Here the CDR3 reads CASSKVAGSDGYTF. DNA of the CDR3: TGTGCCAGCAGCAAAGTGGCAGGGTCGGATGGCTACACCTTC. V and J are TRBV21-1 and TRBJ1-2; the table gives TRBD1 as D, unverified against the DNA. TRBV21-1 is noted as a pseudogene. CDR3 length: 14 residues.

The V call is TRBV20-1, the J call TRBJ2-5; TRBD2 agrees at 15 bases. With 3 bases clipped from V and 5 bases from J, the junction kept 16 bases outside the gene matches. There are 19 residues in the CDR3. Germline-derived CDR1 and CDR2 are DFQATT and SNEGSKA (reference sequence). CDR3 coding DNA: TGCAGTGCTAGTGCCCCGAGTGGACTAGCGGGGGGGCCGATGGAGACCCAGTACTTC. Protein sequence: CSASAPSGLAGGPMETQYF.

The chain employs TRBV10-2 and TRBJ2-7; D gene ambiguous. Germline values: CDR1 WSHSY, CDR2 SAAADI. Deletions cut 6 bases from V and 7 bases from J, with 19 bases between. The CDR3 has 14 amino acids. CDR3 sequence (DNA): TGCGCCAGCAGGGAAGCGACGGACCTGGTGGAGCAGTACTTC. Translation gives CASREATDLVEQYF.

The chain is built from TRBV5-4 and TRBJ2-2; 7 nucleotides match TRBD2. The CDR3 has 16 amino acids. Germline V lookup: CDR1 SGHNT, CDR2 YYREEE (reference sequence). The V gene end was trimmed by 4 bases and the J gene end by 6 bases; junction bases not matched to a gene: 12. CDR3 sequence: CASSAEGGIGSGELFF. CDR3 bases: TGTGCCAGCAGCGCCGAGGGAGGGATCGGGTCCGGGGAGCTGTTTTTT.

The chain combines TRBV27 with TRBJ2-1; D assignment may be TRBD1 or TRBD2 (5 bases each). The V gene's germline CDR1 is MNHEY and CDR2 SMNVEV (reference sequence). The CDR3 runs 17 residues. Trimming took 5 bases from V and 8 from J, leaving 25 bases between them. The DNA of the CDR3 is TGTGCCAGCAGTGCGGCCGGGGCCCCTATCGTCGGGCATGAGCAGTTCTTC. Amino acid sequence: CASSAAGAPIVGHEQFF.

A remark on this clonotype: It is likely a read error, because the conserved phenylalanine at the end of the CDR3 is missing. The chain combines TRBV7-2 with TRBJ1-2, with TRBD1 matching over 7 bases. V lost 2 bases and J lost 1; bases outside the gene matches: 7. Germline CDR1 and CDR2: SGHTA and FQGNSA. The CDR3 length is 16 residues. The CDR3 DNA reads as TGTGCCAGCAGCTTACGGGGACAGCTCCTTAACTATGGCTACACCCTC. Its protein product is CASSLRGQLLNYGYTL.

This clonotype showed up just a few times. The chain recombines TRBV4-3 with TRBJ2-1; D may be TRBD1 or TRBD2 (5 bases each). The germline gives CDR1 LGHNA, CDR2 YSLEER. Trimming removed 1 base at V and 0 bases at J, with 10 bases between. This CDR3 has 16 amino acids. The CDR3 DNA reads TGCGCCAGCAGCCAAGGCGAGGGGCCCTCCTACAATGAGCAGTTCTTC. Translated: CASSQGEGPSYNEQFF.

This chain connects TRBV7-3 to TRBJ2-1, with TRBD1 matching 7 bases. Unmatched junction bases numbered 10, after V lost 2 bases and J lost 0 bases. CDR3 length: 18 residues. Germline CDR1 and CDR2: SGHTA and FQGTGA. CDR3 protein: CASSLARQGIGSYNEQFF. For the CDR3, the DNA is TGTGCCAGCAGCTTAGCGAGACAGGGAATAGGCTCCTACAATGAGCAGTTCTTC.

The chain couples TRBV15 to TRBJ1-4; TRBD1 aligns across 7 bases. This CDR3 has 17 residues. The germline gives CDR1 LNHNV, CDR2 YYDKDF (reference sequence). The ends lost 1 base at V and 7 bases at J; junction bases unmatched: 12. The CDR3 here is CATSRVGLTGTPEKLFF. The CDR3 coding sequence is TGTGCCACCAGCAGAGTTGGTCTGACAGGGACCCCTGAAAAACTGTTTTTT.

The rearrangement joins TRBV29-1 to TRBJ2-5, with 10 bases fitting TRBD2. Judging by the DNA end, TRBJ2-7 fits better; the J call may be wrong. Per germline, CDR1 SQVTM and CDR2 ANQGSEA. This CDR3 has 16 amino acids. The CDR3 DNA reads as TGCAGCGTTGAAGTCGGTGGACTAGCGGTCCCCTACGAGCAGTACTTC. Residues: CSVEVGGLAVPYEQYF.

V usage is TRBV6-2 or TRBV6-3 and J usage is TRBJ1-2, with 7 bases identical to TRBD1. Germline V gene sequence: CDR1 MNHEY, CDR2 SVGEGT. With 4 bases clipped from V and 4 bases from J, the junction kept 9 bases outside the gene matches. There are 15 residues in the CDR3. CDR3 nucleotide sequence: TGTGCCAGCAGTTTCCCGCGCAGGGGGTCCTATGGCTACACCTTC. It encodes CASSFPRRGSYGYTF.

V usage is TRBV19 and J usage is TRBJ1-2; 7 bases align to TRBD1. The CDR3 length is 13 residues. The germline CDR1 and CDR2 sequences are LNHDA and SQIVND (reference sequence). J was trimmed by 3 bases and V by 3 bases; bases with no gene match: 1. The CDR3 nucleotides read TGTGCCAGTAGTATGCAGGGGGACTATGGCTACACCTTC. Translation: CASSMQGDYGYTF.

The sample holds one count of this clonotype. V gene TRBV5-4 combines with J gene TRBJ1-6; TRBD1 agrees at 9 bases. The V gene end was trimmed by 5 bases and the J gene end by 8 bases; junction bases not matched to a gene: 14. The CDR3 sequence is 17 residues long. The V gene's germline CDR1 is SGHNT and CDR2 YYREEE (reference sequence). The CDR3 region is CASSQDRGRSLDSPLHF. CDR3 DNA sequence: TGTGCCAGCAGTCAGGACAGGGGCAGATCACTGGATTCACCCCTCCACTTT. Variable domain in full (rest from reference TRBV5-4 and TRBJ1-6): ETGVTQSPTHLIKTRGQQVTLRCSSQSGHNTVSWYQQALGQGPQFIFQYYREEENGRGNFPPRFSGLQFPNYSSELNVNALELDDSALYLCASSQDRGRSLDSPLHFGNGTRLTVT.

The rearrangement uses TRBV4-1 and TRBJ1-5, with TRBD1 as a possible D gene (5 bases). The CDR3 consists of 18 residues. The V and J ends lost 1 base and 5 bases respectively, with 21 bases between them. The germline V gene encodes CDR1 MGHRA and CDR2 YSYEKL. DNA for the CDR3: TGCGCCAGCAGCCAAGTGTGGGGGGTGGCAGGAAACGATCAGCCCCAGCATTTT. It specifies CASSQVWGVAGNDQPQHF.

This clonotype showed up many times. The CDR3 loop is CSVVHNEQFF. In DNA, the CDR3 is TGCAGCGTTGTTCACAATGAGCAGTTCTTC. The J gene is TRBJ2-1, the V gene TRBV29-1; D uncertain. Trimming removed 4 bases from V and 5 bases from J, with 3 bases in between. CDR3 length: 10 residues. Per germline, CDR1 SQVTM and CDR2 ANQGSEA.

Concerning this clonotype itself: At one of its ends the junction is not consistent with the germline gene, which may arise from a read error. The chain is built from TRBV7-2 and TRBJ2-4; D not certain. The tail of the sequence fits TRBJ2-5 better, so the J call may be wrong. The CDR3 contains 14 residues. CDR1 is SGHTA, CDR2 FQGNSA, per germline. In nucleotides, the CDR3 is TGTGCCAGCAGCTTAATGCGAGCGCAAGGGACCCAGTACTTC. This sequence encodes CASSLMRAQGTQYF.

This clonotype was detected a few times. The V call is TRBV7-9, the J call TRBJ1-5; no reliable D call. This CDR3 comprises 16 residues. Germline V gives CDR1 SEHNR, CDR2 FQNEAQ (reference sequence). Between the trimmed V and J ends, which lost 2 bases and 2 bases, there was a span of 13 bases. The CDR3 loop is CASSLYRGSGNQPQHF. The CDR3 DNA is TGTGCCAGCAGCTTATATCGGGGTTCCGGCAATCAGCCCCAGCATTTT. Filled out from reference TRBV7-9 and TRBJ1-5, the complete variable domain reads DTGVSQNPRHKITKRGQNVTFRCDPISEHNRLYWYRQTLGQGPEFLTYFQNEAQLEKSRLLSDRFSAERPKGSFSTLEIQRTEQGDSAMYLCASSLYRGSGNQPQHFGDGTRLSIL.

This clonotype appeared a few times. The V gene is TRBV11-2, the J gene TRBJ2-1; either TRBD1 or TRBD2 may supply D (5 bases each). Germline loops: CDR1 SGHAT, CDR2 FQNNGV. There are 15 residues in the CDR3. Trimming left V 6 bases short and J 3 bases short, with 15 bases between. The CDR3: CASSWNGANYNEQFF. DNA of the CDR3: TGTGCCAGCAGTTGGAACGGGGCTAACTACAATGAGCAGTTCTTC.

This clonotype was counted a few times. The chain employs TRBV7-2 and TRBJ2-3; tentatively, D is TRBD2 (6 bases). The V end lost 7 bases, the J end lost 1 base, and 18 bases lay between the germline ends. The CDR3 sequence is 16 residues long. In germline, CDR1 is SGHTA, CDR2 FQGNSA. The CDR3 DNA reads TGTGCCAGCACCGCAATAGCGGTTCTCGGCACAGATACGCAGTATTTT. Protein sequence: CASTAIAVLGTDTQYF.